A selection of T cell receptor beta chains follows, all from one sample in a study of T-cell reconstitution after alpha-beta-depleted transplantation in children. One entry per CDR3 protein, called by TCRdb with MiXCR from the PCR reads. The data contain some 550,000 distinct CDR3 sequences, 15% to 20% of them singletons. The sequencing used PBMCs from the stem cell graft donor, collected from the stem cell graft. Every receptor here comes from a human donor who donated a stem cell graft to a child with acute lymphoblastic leukemia. CDR3s include the opening cysteine and the closing phenylalanine or tryptophan. The D gene is left open where the match is weak.

D gene	V gene	J gene	CDR3 protein
-	TRBV9	TRBJ2-1	CASSVGGVDAEQFF
-	TRBV6-5	TRBJ2-3	CASSYLGPSDTQYF
TRBD1	TRBV27	TRBJ2-2	CASSYPTPDRVPGELFF
TRBD2	TRBV4-1	TRBJ2-1	CASSQEGLAGVFNEQFF
TRBD1	TRBV12-3/TRBV12-4	TRBJ2-7	CASSFKRVLDRGTYEQYF
-	TRBV27	TRBJ2-7	CASSARGGAAYEQYF
-	TRBV7-9	TRBJ1-5	CASSLERDKEIYSNQPQHF
TRBD1	TRBV7-2	TRBJ1-4	CASSLHAGTAEKLFF
-	TRBV9	TRBJ2-2	CASSGGPTGELFF
TRBD1	TRBV2	TRBJ1-3	CASARTGPGNTIYF
TRBD2	TRBV4-1	TRBJ2-7	CASSQGARTSYEQYF
TRBD2	TRBV11-1	TRBJ2-1	CASSPGLAGGSSYNEQFF
-	TRBV20-1	TRBJ2-1	CSARPMGYNEQFF
TRBD2	TRBV20-1	TRBJ2-7	CSAIGSGMFENFEQYF
TRBD2	TRBV7-2	TRBJ2-1	CASSLAVLRSGTSYNEQFF
TRBD1	TRBV29-1	TRBJ1-1	CSALDRGGVNTEAFF
-	TRBV7-2	TRBJ1-5	CASSLGMGTNQPQHF
-	TRBV28	TRBJ2-5	CASGLVRGETQYF
TRBD2	TRBV20-1	TRBJ2-7	CSARVGLERSYEQYF
-	TRBV20-1	TRBJ2-7	CSARDWSGRDWSAYEQYF
TRBD2	TRBV7-3	TRBJ2-5	CASSSLGLVGETQYF
-	TRBV5-1	TRBJ2-7	CASSLALNYEQYF
-	TRBV5-1	TRBJ2-5	CASSQADGPGEYF
TRBD1	TRBV20-1	TRBJ1-1	CSAPISPRGRTEAFF
-	TRBV4-1	TRBJ1-4	CASSRSAGFNEKLFF
-	TRBV27	TRBJ2-4	CASSIVGRAKNIQYF
-	TRBV29-1	TRBJ2-2	CSVEWDREGANTGELFF
TRBD1	TRBV20-1	TRBJ1-3	CSARERGQAGNTIYF
TRBD1	TRBV30	TRBJ1-1	CAWSGQGPTEAFF
-	TRBV7-9	TRBJ2-1	CASSLVYGNGEQFF
TRBD1	TRBV5-1	TRBJ1-4	CASTDRALIPSLEKLFF
-	TRBV5-1	TRBJ2-1	CASSSEGGFFNEQFF
TRBD1	TRBV7-9	TRBJ1-5	CASSLDSGTGNQPQHF
TRBD1	TRBV20-1	TRBJ1-1	CSRGQGARNTEAFF
-	TRBV24-1	TRBJ2-1	CATSDEGRGVFVDEQFF
TRBD2	TRBV27	TRBJ2-7	CASTSGETYEQYF
-	TRBV7-6	TRBJ1-5	CASNYQPQHF
-	TRBV19	TRBJ2-7	CASSMWAEGDEQYF
TRBD1	TRBV7-6	TRBJ2-3	CASSLTGAKEDTQYF
-	TRBV11-2	TRBJ2-7	CASSLPGWTYEQYF
-	TRBV29-1	TRBJ2-7	CSVASFGQTYEQYF
-	TRBV3-1	TRBJ2-7	CASSQVGQHYEQYF